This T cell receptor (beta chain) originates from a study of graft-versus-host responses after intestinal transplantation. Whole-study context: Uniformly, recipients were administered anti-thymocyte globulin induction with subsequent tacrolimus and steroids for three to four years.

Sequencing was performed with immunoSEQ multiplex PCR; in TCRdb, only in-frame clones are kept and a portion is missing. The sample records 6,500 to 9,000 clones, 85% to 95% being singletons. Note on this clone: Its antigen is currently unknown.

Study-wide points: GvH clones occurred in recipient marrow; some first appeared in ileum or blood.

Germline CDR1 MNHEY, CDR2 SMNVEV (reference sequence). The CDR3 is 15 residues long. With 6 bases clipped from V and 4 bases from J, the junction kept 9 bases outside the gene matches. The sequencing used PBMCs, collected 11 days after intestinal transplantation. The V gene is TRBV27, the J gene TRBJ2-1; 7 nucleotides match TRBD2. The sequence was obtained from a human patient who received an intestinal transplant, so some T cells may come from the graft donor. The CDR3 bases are TGTGCCAGCAGCCGATGGGCTAGCGGTTACAATGAGCAGTTCTTC. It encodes CASSRWASGYNEQFF.